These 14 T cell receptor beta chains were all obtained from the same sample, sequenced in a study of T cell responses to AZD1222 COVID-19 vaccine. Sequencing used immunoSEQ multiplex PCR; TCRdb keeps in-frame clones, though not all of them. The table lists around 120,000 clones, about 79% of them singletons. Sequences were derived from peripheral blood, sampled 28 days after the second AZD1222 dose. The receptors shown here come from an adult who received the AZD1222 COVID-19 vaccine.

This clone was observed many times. DNA for the CDR3: TGTGCCGGCCCACAGGGGGCGGAAAACGGCTACACCTTC. It specifies CAGPQGAENGYTF. This chain uses TRBV21-1 with TRBJ1-2; TRBD1 is the table's D call, not checked against the DNA. TRBV21-1 is a recognized pseudogene. The CDR3 covers 13 residues.

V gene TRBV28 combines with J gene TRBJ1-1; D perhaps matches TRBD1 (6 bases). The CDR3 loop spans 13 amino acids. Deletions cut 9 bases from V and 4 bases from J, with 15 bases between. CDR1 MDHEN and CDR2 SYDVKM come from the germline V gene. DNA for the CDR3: TGTGCCAGTCACACAGGGTACGGCACTGAAGCTTTCTTT. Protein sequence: CASHTGYGTEAFF.

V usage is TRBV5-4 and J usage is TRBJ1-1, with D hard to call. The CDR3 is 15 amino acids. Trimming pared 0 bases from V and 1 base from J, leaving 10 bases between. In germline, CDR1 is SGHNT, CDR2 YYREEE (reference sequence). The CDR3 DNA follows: TGTGCCAGCAGCTTGGCTAAGCAATCGAACACTGAAGCTTTCTTT. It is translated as CASSLAKQSNTEAFF.

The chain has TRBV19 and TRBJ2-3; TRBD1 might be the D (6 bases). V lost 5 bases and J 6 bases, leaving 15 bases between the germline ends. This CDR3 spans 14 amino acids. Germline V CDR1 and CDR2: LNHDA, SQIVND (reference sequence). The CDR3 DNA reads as TGTGCCAGTAGTCGAACAGGGAATCTGGATACGCAGTATTTT. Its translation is CASSRTGNLDTQYF.

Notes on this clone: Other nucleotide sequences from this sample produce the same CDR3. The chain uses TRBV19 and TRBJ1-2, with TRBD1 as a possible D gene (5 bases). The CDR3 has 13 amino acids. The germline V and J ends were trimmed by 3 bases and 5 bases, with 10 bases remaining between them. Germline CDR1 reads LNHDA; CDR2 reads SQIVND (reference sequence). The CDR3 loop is CASSIGTGYGYTF. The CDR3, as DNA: TGTGCCAGTAGTATCGGGACGGGGTATGGCTACACCTTC.

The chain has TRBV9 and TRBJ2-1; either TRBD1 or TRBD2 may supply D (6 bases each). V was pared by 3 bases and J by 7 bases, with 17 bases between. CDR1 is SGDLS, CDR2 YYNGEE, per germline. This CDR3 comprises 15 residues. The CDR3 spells CASSEEGTRGNEQFF. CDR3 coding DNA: TGTGCCAGCAGCGAGGAGGGGACGAGGGGGAATGAGCAGTTCTTC.

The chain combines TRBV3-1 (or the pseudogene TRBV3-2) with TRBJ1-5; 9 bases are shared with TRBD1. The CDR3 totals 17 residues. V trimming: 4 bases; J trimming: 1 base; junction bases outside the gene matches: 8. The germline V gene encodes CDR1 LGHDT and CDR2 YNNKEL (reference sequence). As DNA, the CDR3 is TGTGCCAGCAGCCGGGGGGGACAGGGAAGGAGCAATCAGCCCCAGCATTTT. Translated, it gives CASSRGGQGRSNQPQHF.

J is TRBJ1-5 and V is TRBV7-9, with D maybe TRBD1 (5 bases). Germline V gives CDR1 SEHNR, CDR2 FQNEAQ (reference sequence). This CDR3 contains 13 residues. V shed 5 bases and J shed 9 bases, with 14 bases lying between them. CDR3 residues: CASSAIGGGPQHF. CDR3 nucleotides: TGTGCCAGCAGCGCCATTGGGGGTGGGCCCCAGCATTTT.

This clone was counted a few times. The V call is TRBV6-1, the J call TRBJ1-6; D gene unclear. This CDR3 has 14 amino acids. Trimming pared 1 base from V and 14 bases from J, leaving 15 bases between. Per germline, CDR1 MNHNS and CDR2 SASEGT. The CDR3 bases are TGTGCCAGCAGTGAAGGGAGTATCTCTGGCACCCTCCACTTT. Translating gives CASSEGSISGTLHF.

The CDR3: CASSMDSGGGRKTQYF. The CDR3 bases are TGTGCCAGTAGTATGGATAGCGGGGGGGGCAGAAAGACCCAGTACTTC. The rearrangement links TRBV19 to TRBJ2-5; 11 bases are a match to TRBD2. Germline CDR1 and CDR2: LNHDA and SQIVND (reference sequence). The CDR3 length is 16 residues. V was pared by 3 bases and J by 6 bases, with 9 bases of the junction left unmatched.

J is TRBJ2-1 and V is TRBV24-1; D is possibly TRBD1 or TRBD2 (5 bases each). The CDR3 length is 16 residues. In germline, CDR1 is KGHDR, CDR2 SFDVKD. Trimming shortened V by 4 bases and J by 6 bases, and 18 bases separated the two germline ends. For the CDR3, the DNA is TGTGCCACCAGTGACGCCGGGACCCCTAAACCCAATGAGCAGTTCTTC. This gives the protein CATSDAGTPKPNEQFF.

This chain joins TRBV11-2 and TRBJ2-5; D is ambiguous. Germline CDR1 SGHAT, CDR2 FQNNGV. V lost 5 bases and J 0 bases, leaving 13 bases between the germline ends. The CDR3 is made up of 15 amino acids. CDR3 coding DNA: TGTGCCAGCAGCCCCCCCAACTTGTACCAAGAGACCCAGTACTTC. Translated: CASSPPNLYQETQYF.

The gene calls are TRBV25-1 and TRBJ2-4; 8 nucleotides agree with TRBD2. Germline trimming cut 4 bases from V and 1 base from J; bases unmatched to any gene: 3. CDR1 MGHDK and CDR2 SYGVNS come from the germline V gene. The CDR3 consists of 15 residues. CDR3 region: CASSGGGLAKNIQYF. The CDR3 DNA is TGTGCCAGCAGTGGCGGGGGGTTGGCCAAAAACATTCAGTACTTC.

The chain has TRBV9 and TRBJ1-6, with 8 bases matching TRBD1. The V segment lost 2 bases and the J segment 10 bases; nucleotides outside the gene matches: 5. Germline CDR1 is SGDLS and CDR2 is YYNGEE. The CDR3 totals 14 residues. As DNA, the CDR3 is TGTGCCAGCAGCGTTTACAGGGGGGGATCACCCCTCCACTTT. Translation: CASSVYRGGSPLHF.